A selection of T cell receptor beta chains follows, all from one sample in a study of blood T cell repertoires in COVID-19. The data were produced by immunoSEQ multiplex PCR, yet TCRdb's version contains in-frame clones alone and is incomplete. Of about 380,000 clones listed, more than 75% are singletons. Input material: PBMCs or T cells enriched from blood (not recorded which). The origin of the receptors is a woman between 18 and 29 years old who had recovered from COVID-19. Each CDR3 is given with its conserved first and last residue.

V gene	J gene	CDR3 protein
TRBV4-1	TRBJ1-5	CASSFGTGGNQPQHF
TRBV18	TRBJ1-5	CASSLQGDSNQPQHF
TRBV7-9	TRBJ1-2	CASSPPGQSFHYTF
TRBV9	TRBJ2-1	CASSVEPGLAGAPFYNEQFF
TRBV9	TRBJ1-3	CASSVAVSGNTIYF
TRBV5-5	TRBJ1-3	CASSWTGSSGNTIYF
TRBV7-3	TRBJ1-2	CASSLSRDYGYTF
TRBV19	TRBJ1-5	CASSATAYSNQPQHF
TRBV2	TRBJ2-1	CARGARAGGSYNEQFF
TRBV6-5	TRBJ2-7	CASAPWGQTYEQYF
TRBV2	TRBJ2-7	CASTPPGGVREQYF
TRBV1	TRBJ2-1	CTRPHRDRAIMAYNEQFF
TRBV7-3	TRBJ2-7	CASSLSRLDEQYF
TRBV19	TRBJ1-3	CASIRDTASSGNTIYF
TRBV19	TRBJ2-7	CASSIEFTQISYEQYF
TRBV19	TRBJ2-7	CATEGQGSSYEQYF
TRBV5-4	TRBJ2-3	CASSFGSDTQYF
TRBV4-2	TRBJ1-4	CASSQDKGTGAEKLFF
TRBV14	TRBJ2-7	CASSQEIGYGSYEQYF
TRBV5-1	TRBJ1-2	CASTTGGLGYTF
TRBV11-2	TRBJ1-5	CASSLGQGYQPQHF
TRBV11-2	TRBJ1-4	CASSLDSGTVPEKLFF
TRBV4-1	TRBJ1-6	CASSQSGTGNSPLHF
TRBV7-9	TRBJ1-5	CASSLPPGPEGNQPQHF
TRBV5-1	TRBJ2-5	CASSLLLFQETQYF
TRBV9	TRBJ1-1	CASSVGKGAVKDTEAFF
TRBV28	TRBJ1-2	CASSSSGVYGYTF
TRBV25-1	TRBJ2-1	CASSERGYSSSGNEQFF
TRBV13	TRBJ1-1	CASSPDRVGGSFMNTEAFF
TRBV10-3	TRBJ2-7	CAISESDINYEQYF
TRBV7-8	TRBJ2-3	CASSLGTLRSTDTQYF
TRBV3-1/TRBV3-2	TRBJ2-1	CASSQDPNRGNEQFF
TRBV10-3	TRBJ1-6	CAISDQGRVYNSPLHF
TRBV28	TRBJ1-1	CASSSLGGEGEAFF
TRBV5-6	TRBJ2-3	CASSLDRGYTDTQYF
TRBV4-1	TRBJ2-7	CASSYSYEQYF
TRBV18	TRBJ1-2	CASSPPQGARGYTF
TRBV2	TRBJ2-6	CASSESRGGPLSSGANVLTF
TRBV7-9	TRBJ1-1	CASSFPGGKANTEAFF
TRBV2	TRBJ2-5	CATNTRGTGGGETQYF
TRBV4-1	TRBJ2-5	CASSLRTSGGPWETQYF
TRBV27	TRBJ2-3	CASSLFQRNTDTQYF
TRBV7-6	TRBJ2-2	CASSPRTGLTGELFF
TRBV4-1	TRBJ1-2	CASSQDRGGYTF
TRBV6-5	TRBJ1-5	CASSPGQGGQPQHF
TRBV3-1/TRBV3-2	TRBJ1-3	CASSRRGTGPGNTIYF
TRBV5-1	TRBJ2-2	CASRDRDTGELFF
TRBV5-4	TRBJ2-2	CASSLGRPGGTTGELFF
TRBV5-1	TRBJ2-5	CASSWDIQETQYF
TRBV19	TRBJ2-7	CASSGTSGGSEQYF
TRBV28	TRBJ2-7	CASSSPPGARAYEQYF
TRBV19	TRBJ2-7	CASSLRAASYEQYF
TRBV19	TRBJ1-5	CATRGGGLRSNQPQHF
TRBV6-1	TRBJ1-1	CASSAAAGLTNTEAFF
TRBV5-1	TRBJ2-5	CASSWRDREETQYF
TRBV19	TRBJ2-5	CASSLLPQETQYF
TRBV29-1	TRBJ1-5	CSVGQEINQPQHF